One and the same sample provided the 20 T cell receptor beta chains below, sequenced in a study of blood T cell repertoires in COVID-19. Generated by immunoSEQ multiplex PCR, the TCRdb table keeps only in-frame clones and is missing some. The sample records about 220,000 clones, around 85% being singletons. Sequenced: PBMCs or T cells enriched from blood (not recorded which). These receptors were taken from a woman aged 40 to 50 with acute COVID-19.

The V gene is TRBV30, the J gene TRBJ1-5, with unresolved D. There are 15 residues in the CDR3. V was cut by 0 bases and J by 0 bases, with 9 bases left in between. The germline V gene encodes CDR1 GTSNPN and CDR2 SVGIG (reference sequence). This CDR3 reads CAWSVISHSNQPQHF. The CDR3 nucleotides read TGTGCCTGGAGTGTAATCAGTCATAGCAATCAGCCCCAGCATTTT.

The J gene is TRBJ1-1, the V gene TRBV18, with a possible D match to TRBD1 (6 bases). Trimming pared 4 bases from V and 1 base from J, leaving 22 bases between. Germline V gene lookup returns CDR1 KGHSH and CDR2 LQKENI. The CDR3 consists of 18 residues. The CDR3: CASSRAGTRGPGNTEAFF. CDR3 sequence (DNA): TGTGCCAGCTCACGTGCAGGGACACGGGGCCCGGGGAACACTGAAGCTTTCTTT.

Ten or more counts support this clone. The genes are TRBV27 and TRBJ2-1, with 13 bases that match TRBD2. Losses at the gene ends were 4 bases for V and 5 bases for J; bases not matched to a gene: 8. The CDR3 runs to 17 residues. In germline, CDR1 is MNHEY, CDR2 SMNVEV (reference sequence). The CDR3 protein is CASSYILAGGRNNEQFF. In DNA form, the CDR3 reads TGTGCCAGCAGTTACATACTAGCGGGAGGGCGGAACAATGAGCAGTTCTTC.

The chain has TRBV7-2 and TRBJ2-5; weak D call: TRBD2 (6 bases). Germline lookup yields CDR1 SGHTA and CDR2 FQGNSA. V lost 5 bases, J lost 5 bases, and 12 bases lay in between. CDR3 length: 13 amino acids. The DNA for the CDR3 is TGTGCCAGCAGCACGGGACTTCGGGAGACCCAGTACTTC. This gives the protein CASSTGLRETQYF.

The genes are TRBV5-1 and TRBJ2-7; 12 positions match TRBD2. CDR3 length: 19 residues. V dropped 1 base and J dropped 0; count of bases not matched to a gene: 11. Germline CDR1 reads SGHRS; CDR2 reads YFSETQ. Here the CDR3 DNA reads TGCGCCAGCAGCTTGAGGTCAGCTGCGACTAGCGGGAGCTCCTACGAGCAGTACTTC. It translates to CASSLRSAATSGSSYEQYF.

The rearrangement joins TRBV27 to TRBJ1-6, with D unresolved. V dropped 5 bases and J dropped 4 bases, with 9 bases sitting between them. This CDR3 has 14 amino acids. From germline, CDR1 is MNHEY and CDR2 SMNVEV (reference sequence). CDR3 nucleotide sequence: TGTGCCAGCAGTCCCGCCACATATAATTCACCCCTCCACTTT. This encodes CASSPATYNSPLHF.

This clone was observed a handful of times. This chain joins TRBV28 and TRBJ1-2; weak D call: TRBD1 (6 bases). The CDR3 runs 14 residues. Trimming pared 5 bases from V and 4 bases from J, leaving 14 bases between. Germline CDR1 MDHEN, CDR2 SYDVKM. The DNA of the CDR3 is TGTGCCAGCAGTGAAGCAGGGGTCGGCTATGGCTACACCTTC. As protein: CASSEAGVGYGYTF.

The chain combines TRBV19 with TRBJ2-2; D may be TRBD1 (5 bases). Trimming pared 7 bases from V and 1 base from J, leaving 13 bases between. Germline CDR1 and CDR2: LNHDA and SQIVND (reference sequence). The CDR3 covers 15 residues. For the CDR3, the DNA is TGTGCCAGTATCCCCAGGCAGGGGAACACCGGGGAGCTGTTTTTT. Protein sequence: CASIPRQGNTGELFF.

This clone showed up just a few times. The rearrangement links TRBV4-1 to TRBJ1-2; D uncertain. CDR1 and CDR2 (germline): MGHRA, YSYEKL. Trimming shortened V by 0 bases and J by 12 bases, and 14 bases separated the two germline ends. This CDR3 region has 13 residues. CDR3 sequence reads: CASSQDVRLDHTF. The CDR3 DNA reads TGCGCCAGCAGCCAAGATGTCCGACTAGACCACACCTTC.

The DNA for the CDR3 is TGTGCCAGCAGCTTAGATAGTGTAAAGACCCAGTACTTC. Amino acid sequence: CASSLDSVKTQYF. The chain carries TRBV11-2 and TRBJ2-5; D is undetermined. The ends were cut back, 0 bases at V and 6 bases at J, with 8 bases in the middle. CDR1 SGHAT and CDR2 FQNNGV come from the germline V gene. The CDR3 is 13 residues long.

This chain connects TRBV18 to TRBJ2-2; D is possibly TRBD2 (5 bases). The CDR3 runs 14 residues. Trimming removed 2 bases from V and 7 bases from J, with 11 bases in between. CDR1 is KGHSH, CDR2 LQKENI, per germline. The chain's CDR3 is CASSPIRGGGELFF. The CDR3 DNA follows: TGTGCCAGCTCACCAATCCGGGGTGGCGGGGAGCTGTTTTTT.

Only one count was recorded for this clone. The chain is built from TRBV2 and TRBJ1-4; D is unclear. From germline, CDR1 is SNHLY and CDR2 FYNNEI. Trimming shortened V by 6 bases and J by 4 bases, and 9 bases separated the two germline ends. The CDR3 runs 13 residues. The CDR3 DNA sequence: TGTGCCAGCAGGGCGACGGGTAATGAAAAACTGTTTTTT. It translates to CASRATGNEKLFF.

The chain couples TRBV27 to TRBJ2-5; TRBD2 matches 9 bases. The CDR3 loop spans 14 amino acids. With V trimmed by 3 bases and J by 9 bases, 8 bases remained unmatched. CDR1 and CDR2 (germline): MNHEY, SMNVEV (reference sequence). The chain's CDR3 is CASSLVSGSMAQYF. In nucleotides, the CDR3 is TGTGCCAGCAGTTTGGTTAGCGGGAGCATGGCCCAGTACTTC.

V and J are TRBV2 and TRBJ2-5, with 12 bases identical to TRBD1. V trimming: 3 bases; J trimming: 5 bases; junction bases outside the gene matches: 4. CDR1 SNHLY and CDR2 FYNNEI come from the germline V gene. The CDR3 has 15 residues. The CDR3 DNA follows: TGTGCCAGCAGTGAGGGACAGGGGGCAGGGGAGACCCAGTACTTC. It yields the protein CASSEGQGAGETQYF.

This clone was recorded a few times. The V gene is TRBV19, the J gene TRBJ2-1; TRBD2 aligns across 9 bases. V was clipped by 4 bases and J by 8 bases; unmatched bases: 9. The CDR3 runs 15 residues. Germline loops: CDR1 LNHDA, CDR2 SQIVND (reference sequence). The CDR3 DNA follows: TGTGCCAGTAGTAACCCCGGGACTAGCCTCTATGAGCAGTTCTTC. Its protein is CASSNPGTSLYEQFF.

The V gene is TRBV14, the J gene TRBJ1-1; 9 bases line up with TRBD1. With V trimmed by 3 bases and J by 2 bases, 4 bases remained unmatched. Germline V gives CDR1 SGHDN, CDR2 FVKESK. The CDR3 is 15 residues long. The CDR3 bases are TGTGCCAGCAGCCAGTGGACAGGGGTAAACACTGAAGCTTTCTTT. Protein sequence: CASSQWTGVNTEAFF. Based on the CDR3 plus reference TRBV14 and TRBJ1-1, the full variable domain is EAGVTQFPSHSVIEKGQTVTLRCDPISGHDNLYWYRRVMGKEIKFLLHFVKESKQDESGMPNNRFLAERTGGTYSTLKVQPAELEDSGVYFCASSQWTGVNTEAFFGQGTRLTVV.

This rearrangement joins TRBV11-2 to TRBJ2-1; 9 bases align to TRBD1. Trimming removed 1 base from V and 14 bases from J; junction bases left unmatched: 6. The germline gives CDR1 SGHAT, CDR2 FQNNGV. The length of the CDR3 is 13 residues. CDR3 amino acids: CASSLGHRGQEFF. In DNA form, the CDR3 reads TGTGCCAGCAGCTTAGGTCACAGGGGGCAGGAGTTCTTC.

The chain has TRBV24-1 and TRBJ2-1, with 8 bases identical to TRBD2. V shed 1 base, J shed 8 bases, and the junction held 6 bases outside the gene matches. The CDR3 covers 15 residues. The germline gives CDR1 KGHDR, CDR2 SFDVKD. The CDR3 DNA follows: TGTGCCACCAGTGATTTCGGGACTAGTCCCCATGAGCAGTTCTTC. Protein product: CATSDFGTSPHEQFF.

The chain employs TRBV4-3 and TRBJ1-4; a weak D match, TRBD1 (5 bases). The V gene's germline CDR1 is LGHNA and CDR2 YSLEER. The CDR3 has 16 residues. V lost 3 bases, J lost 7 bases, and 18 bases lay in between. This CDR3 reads CASSQDGASSGEKLFF. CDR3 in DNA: TGCGCCAGCAGCCAGGATGGGGCCTCTTCGGGTGAAAAACTGTTTTTT.

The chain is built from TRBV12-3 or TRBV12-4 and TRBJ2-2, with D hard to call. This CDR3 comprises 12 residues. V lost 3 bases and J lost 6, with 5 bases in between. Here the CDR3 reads CASSFGPGELFF. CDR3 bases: TGTGCCAGCAGTTTTGGCCCCGGGGAGCTGTTTTTT.